This TCR beta chain was sequenced in a study of CD8 T cells in Susac syndrome. Study-wide context: Roughly eight of the sequenced Susac syndrome patients were in remission, and more than 5 had active disease. Study-wide findings and caveats: The CD4+ T cell repertoires in Susac syndrome were not clonally expanded.

V trimming: 4 bases; J trimming: 0 bases; junction bases outside the gene matches: 2. Germline CDR1 and CDR2: SGHRS and YFSETQ. The CDR3 loop spans 14 amino acids. Random hexamers served to reverse transcribe roughly 0.5 to 1 ug RNA. A single record per CDR3 protein comes from TCRdb applying MiXCR to the immunoSEQ multiplex PCR reads. There are some 200,000 distinct CDR3 sequences in the sample; approximately 96% occur only once, and around 0.096% lies in the top ten. Sequencing of TCR beta covered CD8+ and CD4+ T cells obtained from blood. Definite or probable Susac syndrome was diagnosed using recently defined diagnostic criteria. A word on this clonotype: Its antigen is as yet unknown.

The V call is TRBV5-1, the J call TRBJ1-1; TRBD1 agrees at 8 bases. The sample comprised CD4+ T cells from PBMCs. The clonotype comes from a human donor with Susac syndrome. The CDR3 protein is CASSRDRMNTEAFF. The CDR3 DNA sequence: TGCGCCAGCAGCAGGGACAGGATGAACACTGAAGCTTTCTTT.